This T cell receptor beta chain comes out of a study of T cells and copy number aberrations in small-cell lung cancer. Every patient either smoked or had heavy second-hand smoke exposure. Normal lung samples lay at least 2 cm from the tumor margin. Data came from immunoSEQ multiplex PCR; TCRdb stores just in-frame clones and leaves some out. The sample lists around 9,600 clones, about 75% occurring once. V lost 6 bases and J lost 5; bases outside the gene matches: 6. This CDR3 has 15 residues. Germline V CDR1 and CDR2: SGHNT, YYREEE (reference sequence). Sample: normal tissue next to the tumor. This clonotype originated in a man aged 55 to 69 with small cell lung cancer. This chain connects TRBV5-4 to TRBJ2-1, with 12 bases lining up with TRBD2. The CDR3 DNA is TGTGCCAGCAACCAAGGACTAGCGGGAAACAATGAGCAGTTCTTC. Amino acid sequence: CASNQGLAGNNEQFF.